This T cell receptor (beta chain) was retrieved from a study of early T cells in non-severe SARS-CoV-2 infection. Study details: Sequencing of bulk RNA from unsorted whole blood was done, without chain pairing.

Study-wide findings and caveats: There was a bias toward anti-spike CD8 responses in VDJdb matching, which missed private and CD4 specificities.

Per the germline V gene, CDR1 is MGHRA and CDR2 is YSYEKL. V shed 5 bases, J shed 4 bases, and the junction held 5 bases outside the gene matches. The CDR3 runs 15 residues. This clonotype was seen repeatedly, ten times or more. What it binds is unknown. Individually, cDNA molecules had unique molecular identifiers attached to them. Using its own MiXCR run on the 5' RACE reads, TCRdb lists one record per CDR3 protein. The sample lists about 58,000 distinct CDR3 sequences, roughly 12% occurring once. The receptor was isolated from an adult who was a healthcare worker with PCR-confirmed SARS-CoV-2 infection or an uninfected control (not recorded which). Sample: whole blood. The chain joins TRBV4-1 to TRBJ2-2, with 9 bases aligning to TRBD1. In DNA form, the CDR3 reads TGCGCCAGCAGCAACAGGGGGCAGGGCACCGGGGAGCTGTTTTTT. Translation: CASSNRGQGTGELFF.